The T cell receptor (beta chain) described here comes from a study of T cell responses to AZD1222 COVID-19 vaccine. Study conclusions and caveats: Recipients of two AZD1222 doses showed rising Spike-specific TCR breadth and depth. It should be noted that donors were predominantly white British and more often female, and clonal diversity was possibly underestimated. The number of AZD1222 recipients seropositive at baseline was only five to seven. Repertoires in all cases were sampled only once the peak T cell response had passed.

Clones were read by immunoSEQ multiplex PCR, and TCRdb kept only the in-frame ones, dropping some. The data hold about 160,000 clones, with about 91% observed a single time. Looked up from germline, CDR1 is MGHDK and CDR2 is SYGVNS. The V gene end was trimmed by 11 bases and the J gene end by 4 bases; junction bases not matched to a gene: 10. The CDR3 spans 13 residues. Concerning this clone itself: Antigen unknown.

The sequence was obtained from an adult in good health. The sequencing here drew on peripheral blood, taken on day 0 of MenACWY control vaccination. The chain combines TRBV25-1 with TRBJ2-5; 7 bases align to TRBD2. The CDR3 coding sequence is TGTGCCGGGAGGACTAGTGGCGCAGAGACCCAGTACTTC. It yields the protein CAGRTSGAETQYF.